The 13 T cell receptor beta chains below come from one sample, sequenced in a study of blood T cell repertoires in COVID-19. Using immunoSEQ multiplex PCR, the repertoire was profiled, and TCRdb retains in-frame clones only, with some absent. The sample includes over 300,000 clones, roughly 90% of them seen just once. The material sequenced was peripheral blood. These receptors all stem from a middle-aged man with acute or convalescent COVID-19.

V gene TRBV5-4 combines with J gene TRBJ1-1; no firm D call. The CDR3 is 15 residues long. Trimming took 0 bases from V and 3 from J, leaving 12 bases between them. Per the germline V gene, CDR1 is SGHNT and CDR2 is YYREEE (reference sequence). The CDR3 DNA is TGTGCCAGCAGCTTGGGGCCGCTGGCTGACACTGAAGCTTTCTTT. Its translation: CASSLGPLADTEAFF.

The chain employs TRBV19 and TRBJ1-5, with 9 bases identical to TRBD1. V trimming: 5 bases; J trimming: 4 bases; junction bases outside the gene matches: 6. CDR3 size: 15 residues. The germline gives CDR1 LNHDA, CDR2 SQIVND (reference sequence). For the CDR3, the DNA is TGTGCCAGTAGTTCCCGGACAGGGGATAATCAGCCCCAGCATTTT. It translates to CASSSRTGDNQPQHF. Full variable domain (outside the CDR3, taken from reference TRBV19 and TRBJ1-5): DGGITQSPKYLFRKEGQNVTLSCEQNLNHDAMYWYRQDPGQGLRLIYYSQIVNDFQKGDIAEGYSVSREKKESFPLTVTSAQKNPTAFYLCASSSRTGDNQPQHFGDGTRLSIL.

CDR3 sequence reads: CASSLTEQGPYEQYF. Written as DNA, the CDR3 is TGTGCCAGCAGTTTAACGGAACAGGGGCCTTACGAGCAGTACTTC. The chain employs TRBV27 and TRBJ2-7; 7 bases line up with TRBD1. Germline trimming cut 2 bases from V and 4 bases from J; bases unmatched to any gene: 8. CDR1 is MNHEY, CDR2 SMNVEV, per germline (reference sequence). The CDR3 consists of 15 residues.

The V call is TRBV19, the J call TRBJ2-5, with a possible D match to TRBD1 (7 bases). Germline V gene sequence: CDR1 LNHDA, CDR2 SQIVND (reference sequence). The CDR3 length is 13 residues. The V gene lost 10 bases and the J gene lost 5 bases, with 17 bases spanning the gap. The CDR3 region is CATRTGGGETQYF. The DNA of the CDR3 is TGTGCCACCCGGACAGGCGGAGGGGAGACCCAGTACTTC. Filled out from reference TRBV19 and TRBJ2-5, the complete variable domain reads DGGITQSPKYLFRKEGQNVTLSCEQNLNHDAMYWYRQDPGQGLRLIYYSQIVNDFQKGDIAEGYSVSREKKESFPLTVTSAQKNPTAFYLCATRTGGGETQYFGPGTRLLVL.

The rearrangement joins TRBV12-3 or TRBV12-4 to TRBJ1-1, with D unclear. CDR3 length: 11 amino acids. V was shortened by 6 bases and J by 4 bases, with 6 bases between the two germline ends. The CDR3 spells CASRSGTEAFF. The CDR3 DNA reads as TGTGCCAGCAGGAGCGGCACTGAAGCTTTCTTT.

This rearrangement joins TRBV24-1 to TRBJ2-1; TRBD2 aligns across 7 bases. J lost 8 bases, V lost 2 bases, and 11 bases had no gene match. Germline values: CDR1 KGHDR, CDR2 SFDVKD. The CDR3 spans 16 residues. CDR3 amino acids: CATSDSGLNTEDEQFF. CDR3 DNA sequence: TGTGCCACCAGTGATTCGGGACTAAATACCGAGGATGAGCAGTTCTTC.

The chain carries TRBV10-2 and TRBJ2-7; D is unclear. The length of the CDR3 is 11 residues. V was pared by 3 bases and J by 3 bases, with 3 bases between. The germline gives CDR1 WSHSY, CDR2 SAAADI. Here the CDR3 reads CASSDSYEQYF. The CDR3, as DNA: TGCGCCAGCAGTGACAGCTACGAGCAGTACTTC.

The gene calls are TRBV5-4 and TRBJ2-7; TRBD1 is a possible D gene (6 bases). CDR1 is SGHNT, CDR2 YYREEE, per germline (reference sequence). Between the trimmed V and J ends, which lost 2 bases and 3 bases, there was a span of 9 bases. The CDR3 runs 13 residues. Here the CDR3 reads CASSFGGHYEQYF. The CDR3 region has the DNA TGTGCCAGCAGCTTTGGGGGCCACTACGAGCAGTACTTC.

The rearrangement uses TRBV6-2 or TRBV6-3 and TRBJ1-4; D gene unclear. The CDR3 contains 11 residues. Trimming shortened V by 4 bases and J by 8 bases, and 5 bases separated the two germline ends. The germline CDR1 and CDR2 sequences are MNHEY and SVGEGT. CDR3 in DNA: TGTGCCAGCAGTTCCATGGAAAAACTGTTTTTT. This codes for CASSSMEKLFF.

The gene calls are TRBV7-9 and TRBJ1-2; no clear D gene. The CDR3 extends over 14 amino acids. V gave up 4 bases and J gave up 0 bases, with 9 bases separating them. Germline V gene sequence: CDR1 SEHNR, CDR2 FQNEAQ (reference sequence). CDR3 in amino acids: CASSSLVANYGYTF. The CDR3 DNA reads as TGTGCCAGCAGCTCGCTGGTAGCTAACTATGGCTACACCTTC.

This chain uses TRBV28 with TRBJ2-3; the match to TRBD1 covers 7 bases. From germline, CDR1 is MDHEN and CDR2 SYDVKM. The V segment lost 6 bases and the J segment 0 bases; nucleotides outside the gene matches: 9. This CDR3 has 16 residues. The CDR3: CASSTEGAASTDTQYF. The CDR3, as DNA: TGTGCCAGCAGCACTGAGGGGGCGGCTAGCACAGATACGCAGTATTTT. The whole variable domain, remainder taken from reference TRBV28 and TRBJ2-3, is DVKVTQSSRYLVKRTGEKVFLECVQDMDHENMFWYRQDPGLGLRLIYFSYDVKMKEKGDIPEGYSVSREKKERFSLILESASTNQTSMYLCASSTEGAASTDTQYFGPGTRLTVL.

The table lists this clone with a count of one. The chain links TRBV6-5 to TRBJ2-5, with 10 bases identical to TRBD1. CDR1 and CDR2 (germline): MNHEY, SVGAGI. The CDR3 loop spans 14 amino acids. The J segment lost 6 bases and the V segment lost 6 bases, leaving 7 bases of the junction unmatched. CDR3 protein: CASSRTGGGKTQYF. The CDR3 DNA reads as TGTGCCAGCAGCCGGACAGGGGGTGGGAAGACCCAGTACTTC.

The rearrangement links TRBV18 to TRBJ1-6, with 9 bases fitting TRBD1. The CDR3 loop spans 17 amino acids. Germline V gene lookup returns CDR1 KGHSH and CDR2 LQKENI. The ends lost 2 bases at V and 6 bases at J; junction bases unmatched: 8. For the CDR3, the DNA is TGTGCCAGCTCACCAATGTACCGGGACAGGGTTAATTCACCCCTCCACTTT. As protein: CASSPMYRDRVNSPLHF.